Each of the 10 T cell receptor beta chains below was sequenced from the same sample in a study of blood T cells in healthy people across ages. Sample-barcoded 5' priming and a J-beta primer mix drove a second PCR of 7 to 11 cycles. TCRdb redid the calling of the 5' RACE reads with MiXCR, one entry per CDR3 protein. The sample yields fewer than 950,000 distinct CDR3 sequences, 50% to 65% seen once. The sample taken for sequencing was blood. The receptors originated from an older man in good health.

This chain links TRBV6-5 with TRBJ1-2; a possible D gene is TRBD1 (5 bases). V was pared by 8 bases and J by 3 bases, with 10 bases between. The germline V gene has CDR1 MNHEY and CDR2 SVGAGI. This CDR3 contains 12 residues. In DNA form, the CDR3 reads TGTGCCAGCCGCTTGGGGGACTATGGCTACACCTTC. It encodes CASRLGDYGYTF.

V usage is TRBV20-1 and J usage is TRBJ2-5; 10 nucleotides align to TRBD2. The V segment lost 3 bases and the J segment 11 bases; nucleotides outside the gene matches: 15. The CDR3 is 15 amino acids. Germline CDR1 is DFQATT and CDR2 is SNEGSKA (reference sequence). As DNA, the CDR3 is TGCAGTGCTAGCCCCGGACAAGCGGGAGGGCCGATGCAGTACTTC. This sequence encodes CSASPGQAGGPMQYF.

This chain uses TRBV10-2 with TRBJ2-7, with 8 positions matching TRBD1. Trimming took 8 bases from V and 10 from J; bases not matched to a gene: 10. The CDR3 has 12 amino acids. The germline V gene has CDR1 WSHSY and CDR2 SAAADI. The CDR3 spells CASSGQVGAQYF. The CDR3 DNA reads as TGCGCCAGCTCGGGACAGGTCGGGGCCCAGTACTTC.

This rearrangement joins TRBV10-3 to TRBJ1-2; D unresolved. Deletions cut 3 bases from V and 8 bases from J, with 16 bases between. This CDR3 region has 14 residues. Germline V CDR1 and CDR2: ENHRY, SYGVKD. CDR3 bases: TGTGCCATCAGTGAACCGGGTGTCGCGCCCGGCTACACCTTC. It is translated as CAISEPGVAPGYTF.

V and J are TRBV2 and TRBJ2-1; 10 nucleotides align to TRBD2. The ends lost 6 bases at V and 7 bases at J; junction bases unmatched: 3. Per the germline V gene, CDR1 is SNHLY and CDR2 is FYNNEI. The CDR3 has 13 amino acids. The CDR3 DNA sequence: TGTGCCAGCAGGAAGACTAGCGGGAATGAGCAGTTCTTC. It encodes CASRKTSGNEQFF.

Here the CDR3 DNA reads TGTGCCAGCAGGCCCCCAACCGCACCCCAAGAGACCCAGTACTTC. It translates to CASRPPTAPQETQYF. The chain is built from TRBV28 and TRBJ2-4; D unclear. The closer fit of TRBJ2-5 to the DNA end suggests the J call may be wrong. The V gene's germline CDR1 is MDHEN and CDR2 SYDVKM. This CDR3 has 15 amino acids.

This clonotype was detected a few times. The chain carries TRBV29-1 and TRBJ2-1; D uncertain. The germline V gene has CDR1 SQVTM and CDR2 ANQGSEA. Between the trimmed V and J ends, which lost 4 bases and 8 bases, there was a span of 12 bases. The CDR3 is 12 amino acids. DNA for the CDR3: TGCAGCGTTGGACTCTCTTTGGATGAGCAGTTCTTC. Its translation is CSVGLSLDEQFF.

The V call is TRBV24-1, the J call TRBJ2-4; 7 positions match TRBD2. The DNA matches TRBJ2-5 better at its end, which makes the J call doubtful. CDR3 length equals 15 residues. Per the germline V gene, CDR1 is KGHDR and CDR2 is SFDVKD. This CDR3 is CATSDLGGSSETQYF. The CDR3 DNA reads as TGTGCCACCAGTGATTTGGGCGGGAGTTCAGAGACCCAGTACTTC.

In regard to this clonotype: The junction does not match germline at one end; this may be a read error. V is TRBV7-7 and J is TRBJ2-5, with 10 bases that match TRBD2. The CDR3 contains 15 residues. Germline V lookup: CDR1 SSHAT, CDR2 FNYEAQ (reference sequence). The CDR3 DNA follows: TGTGCTAGCAGCCAGGGACTAGCGTTCGAAGAGACCCAGTACTTC. Protein: CASSQGLAFEETQYF.

Only a few counts were recorded for this clonotype. The CDR3 DNA is TGTGCCAGCAGCGACCCAACCTCCGGCGGGAGGTCGTGGACCGGGGAGCTGTTTTTT. Translating it yields CASSDPTSGGRSWTGELFF. This rearrangement joins TRBV9 to TRBJ2-2, with 8 nucleotides matching TRBD2. The CDR3 is made up of 19 amino acids. The V gene end was trimmed by 3 bases and the J gene end by 5 bases; junction bases not matched to a gene: 18. Per germline, CDR1 SGDLS and CDR2 YYNGEE.